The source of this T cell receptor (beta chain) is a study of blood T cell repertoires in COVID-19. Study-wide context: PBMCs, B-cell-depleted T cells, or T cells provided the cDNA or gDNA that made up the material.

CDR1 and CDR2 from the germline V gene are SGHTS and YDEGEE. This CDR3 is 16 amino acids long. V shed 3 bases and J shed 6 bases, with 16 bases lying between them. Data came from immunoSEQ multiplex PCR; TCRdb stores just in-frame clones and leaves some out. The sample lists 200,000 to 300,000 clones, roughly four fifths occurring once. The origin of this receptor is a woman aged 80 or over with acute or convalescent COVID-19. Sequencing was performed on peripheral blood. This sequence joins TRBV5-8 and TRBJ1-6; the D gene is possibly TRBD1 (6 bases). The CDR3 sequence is CASSSGVARGNSPLHF. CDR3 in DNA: TGTGCCAGCAGCTCTGGGGTCGCCAGGGGTAATTCACCCCTCCACTTT.